This TCR beta chain emerged from a study of T-cell reconstitution after alpha-beta-depleted transplantation in children (dated by TCRdb to the mid-2010s). Broadly, across the study: T-cell immune reconstitution after TCRalphabeta/CD19-depleted allogeneic hematopoietic cell transplantation in children was quantitatively tracked in the study by means of TCR repertoire profiling. Here is what the overall study found, with its caveats: In some patients, high TCRbeta diversity at day 60 was attributed to recipient T cells and intrathymic progenitors that had survived conditioning. The frequencies of hyperexpanded clones fell over the following months, and after one year, T-cell counts and TCRbeta diversity were mostly attributed to newly produced T cells. Apparently early alphabetaT-cell count recovery about two months after transplant reportedly relied on only several hundred rapidly expanded clones derived from non-depleted graft cells.

Per the publication, the treatment or condition label means: allogeneic hematopoietic cell transplantation with graft depleted of TCRalphabeta T cells and CD19 B cells. Transplant recipients were children who received TCRalphabeta/CD19-depleted allogeneic hematopoietic cell grafts. On this clonotype itself: Its cognate antigen has yet to be identified. No much larger clonotype is one base removed from it; base qualities were not supplied.

Library creation used PCR. Sequenced on an Illumina HiSeq 2500. TCR libraries were prepared with molecular barcoding, using unique molecular identifiers to normalize TCRbeta repertoire quantification. TCRdb passed the public sequencing reads through fastp at Q25 and MiXCR, retaining productive beta sequences. Rows matching on CDR3 protein sequence are summarized as one entry with the most common DNA and genes. The sample table records 200,000 to 250,000 distinct CDR3 sequences; more than 20% of these occur just once. Of the sample, around 4.8% is held by the ten largest clones. The trim is 4 bases for V and 7 bases for J, with a gap of 7 bases between the germline ends. From a lookup of the germline V gene, CDR1 and CDR2 are SGHNT and YENEEA. The CDR3 goes from the cysteine to the phenylalanine over 12 residues. Left in the record is the CDR3 DNA by itself, 36 bases read in frame from the first base.

The clonotype comes from a female patient aged 2-9 years who had a stem cell transplant for congenital amegakaryocytic thrombocytopenia, so the T cells may come from the graft donor. This specimen was PBMCs, mostly from graft donor cells, taken 360 days after TCRalphabeta/CD19-depleted stem cell transplant. The receptor chain draws on TRBV11-3 and TRBJ2-2; the D gene remains uncertain. The nucleotide sequence reads TGTGCCAGCAGCTCGCTTATCGGGGAGCTGTTTTTT. Its coded protein is CASSSLIGELFF.